Listed below are T cell receptor beta chains from one sample, sequenced in a study of T cells in Graves' hyperthyroidism and ophthalmopathy. TCRdb ran MiXCR on the multiplex PCR reads and lists one entry per CDR3 protein. The table includes some 270,000 distinct CDR3 sequences, around 26% detected once. Sequencing was done on a sample of blood. The receptor source for this set is a woman in her 40s with Graves' ophthalmopathy. CDR3s leave out the opening cysteine and the closing phenylalanine or tryptophan. Some rows mark clone size as missing; the rest say once, few, many or name a class of expanded clone.

j_call | v_call | clone_size | cdr3_aa
TRBJ2-2 | TRBV7-2 | few | ASSSGLRPGELF
TRBJ1-1 | TRBV6-1 | many | ASIGGTEAF
TRBJ1-2 | TRBV7-2 | NA | ASSWGDRDTGYT
TRBJ1-1 | TRBV19 | many | ASNKGPGGRVNTEAF
TRBJ2-1 | TRBV12-3/TRBV12-4 | NA | ASRPGLAGGREQF
TRBJ2-2 | TRBV28 | once | ASTDRGDTGKLF
TRBJ2-7 | TRBV20-1 | many | SAREWDNYEQY
TRBJ2-7 | TRBV7-8 | many | ASSTPGLQSYEQY
TRBJ2-2 | TRBV30 | few | AWDWGQNTGELF
TRBJ1-1 | TRBV5-1 | many | ASSLDGVGGDTEAF
NA | TRBV6-2/TRBV6-3 | few | ASSYSSDRSYEQF
TRBJ1-2 | TRBV6-1 | many | ASSARTGGYHYGYT
TRBJ2-5 | TRBV7-2 | many | ASSATGSETQY
TRBJ2-7 | TRBV6-5 | few | ASSLSGLGGYEQY
TRBJ2-5 | TRBV5-1 | many | ASGSGSSTGTQY
TRBJ1-2 | TRBV6-1 | NA | ASRLTIGTDYGYT
TRBJ1-5 | TRBV19 | many | ASEPQGWSNQPQH
TRBJ1-5 | TRBV24-1 | many | ATSEGQGSNQPQH